The 12 T cell receptor beta chains in this list originate from one sample, sequenced in a study of T-cell reconstitution after alpha-beta-depleted transplantation in children (TCRdb year 2016). The library relied on PCR. The sequencer listed for this sample is Illumina HiSeq 2500. TCR library preparation used molecular barcoding, with unique molecular identifiers applied to normalize quantification of the TCRbeta repertoire. TCRdb reran the public reads through fastp at Q25 and MiXCR, keeping productive beta chains. Rows matching on CDR3 protein sequence are summarized as one entry with the most common DNA and genes. Recorded for this sample are 200,000 to 300,000 distinct CDR3 sequences; around 12% of them occurred a single time. The ten most abundant clones make up about 2.6% of the sample. Source: PBMCs from the stem cell graft donor, taken from the stem cell graft. The source of these receptors is a human donor who donated a stem cell graft to a child with acute lymphoblastic leukemia.

This clonotype was detected a few times. This chain joins TRBV19 and TRBJ1-2, with 8 bases that match TRBD1. Trimming removed 7 bases from V and 7 bases from J; junction bases left unmatched: 8. The CDR3 is 13 amino acids. Germline-derived CDR1 and CDR2 are LNHDA and SQIVND (reference sequence). This CDR3 reads CASTRGQGAGYTF. CDR3 bases: TGTGCCAGTACTCGAGGGCAGGGGGCTGGCTACACCTTC.

Only a few counts were recorded for this clonotype. J is TRBJ2-7 and V is TRBV7-2, with D possibly matching TRBD2 (5 bases). Trimming shortened V by 5 bases and J by 3 bases, and 14 bases separated the two germline ends. The CDR3 runs to 14 residues. Germline V CDR1 and CDR2: SGHTA, FQGNSA. The CDR3 protein is CASSLYGSFYEQYF. DNA for the CDR3: TGTGCCAGCAGCCTTTATGGGAGCTTCTACGAGCAGTACTTC.

This clonotype was recorded many times. This chain connects TRBV10-3 to TRBJ2-1; 15 positions agree with TRBD2. The germline V gene encodes CDR1 ENHRY and CDR2 SYGVKD. J was trimmed by 9 bases and V by 2 bases; bases with no gene match: 2. This CDR3 has 15 amino acids. CDR3 loop: CAISEGTSGRTEQFF. DNA of the CDR3: TGTGCCATCAGTGAGGGGACTAGCGGGAGGACTGAGCAGTTCTTC.

The chain joins TRBV27 to TRBJ1-5; 9 bases fit TRBD1. The CDR3 is 16 amino acids. Germline-derived CDR1 and CDR2 are MNHEY and SMNVEV (reference sequence). V trimming: 7 bases; J trimming: 4 bases; junction bases outside the gene matches: 11. The DNA for the CDR3 is TGTGCCAGCACTCCGCGGGGGACAGGGCTTAATCAGCCCCAGCATTTT. Amino acid sequence: CASTPRGTGLNQPQHF.

This clonotype was observed many times. The chain joins TRBV4-3 to TRBJ2-1, with 7 positions matching TRBD1. The V segment lost 4 bases and the J segment 3 bases; nucleotides outside the gene matches: 6. The germline gives CDR1 LGHNA, CDR2 YSLEER. CDR3 length equals 15 residues. The CDR3 bases are TGCGCCAGCAGCCCCGGACAGGCCCTCTACAATGAGCAGTTCTTC. This encodes CASSPGQALYNEQFF.

This clonotype was seen ten or more times. V usage is TRBV29-1 and J usage is TRBJ1-1; D is undetermined. The CDR3 is 11 residues long. Germline assignment: CDR1 SQVTM and CDR2 ANQGSEA. Trimming shortened V by 6 bases and J by 1 base, and 6 bases separated the two germline ends. CDR3 sequence: CSVSRNTEAFF. The DNA for the CDR3 is TGCAGCGTATCGAGGAACACTGAAGCTTTCTTT.

The table lists this clonotype with many counts. V and J are TRBV30 and TRBJ1-4; no clear D gene. Trimming pared 5 bases from V and 3 bases from J, leaving 10 bases between. CDR1 and CDR2 from the germline V gene are GTSNPN and SVGIG (reference sequence). This CDR3 comprises 13 residues. The CDR3 spells CAWSREANEKLFF. DNA of the CDR3: TGTGCCTGGTCTAGAGAGGCTAATGAAAAACTGTTTTTT.

This clonotype has at least ten counts. The rearrangement uses TRBV6-5 and TRBJ2-2; 15 bases agree with TRBD2. CDR3 length equals 19 residues. V lost 4 bases to trimming and J lost 5 bases; unmatched junction nucleotides: 11. The V gene's germline CDR1 is MNHEY and CDR2 SVGAGI. CDR3 in DNA: TGTGCCAGCAGTTCGTACTACGGGACTAGCGGGGGGTATACCGGGGAGCTGTTTTTT. Translation gives CASSSYYGTSGGYTGELFF.

The sample holds many counts of this clonotype. V and J are TRBV30 and TRBJ2-7; D may be TRBD2 (6 bases). Per the germline V gene, CDR1 is GTSNPN and CDR2 is SVGIG (reference sequence). The V end was cut by 0 bases, the J end by 2 bases, with 17 bases between. The CDR3 contains 16 residues. The CDR3 nucleotides are TGTGCCTGGAGTGTACGACTAGGACCCTCTACCTACGAGCAGTACTTC. This codes for CAWSVRLGPSTYEQYF.

This clonotype was recorded many times. The chain uses TRBV6-1 and TRBJ1-1; 9 bases fit TRBD1. The CDR3 contains 14 residues. Germline lookup yields CDR1 MNHNS and CDR2 SASEGT. The J segment lost 5 bases and the V segment lost 6 bases, leaving 7 bases of the junction unmatched. CDR3 region: CASSDGQGRTEAFF. CDR3 coding DNA: TGTGCCAGCAGCGATGGACAGGGGCGAACTGAAGCTTTCTTT.

Regarding this clonotype: This could be a read error, since a much larger clone is one nucleotide away. This chain links TRBV6-5 with TRBJ1-2; D not certain. Deletions cut 0 bases from V and 0 bases from J, with 11 bases between. CDR3 length equals 16 residues. The germline V gene has CDR1 MNHEY and CDR2 SVGAGI. CDR3 nucleotide sequence: TGTGCCAGCAGTTACTCGAAACGGGGAGCTAACTATGGCTACACCTTC. Its translation: CASSYSKRGANYGYTF.

This sequence joins TRBV30 and TRBJ2-3, with D possibly being TRBD1 (5 bases). Trimming stripped 3 bases from V and 2 bases from J, with 18 bases between. In germline, CDR1 is GTSNPN, CDR2 SVGIG (reference sequence). CDR3 length: 16 residues. As DNA, the CDR3 is TGTGCCTGGAGAGGTAGGGGCAGTAGGTTCACAGATACGCAGTATTTT. It translates to CAWRGRGSRFTDTQYF.